This T cell receptor (beta chain) is drawn from a study of blood T cell repertoires in COVID-19. Germline CDR1 reads SNHLY; CDR2 reads FYNNEI. V was shortened by 2 bases and J by 12 bases, with 8 bases between the two germline ends. The CDR3 is 11 residues long. Participants' own reports of clinical history determined their cohort assignment. Original data processing: Estimation of nucleated cell counts relied on the amplification of reference gene primers. Clones were read by immunoSEQ multiplex PCR, and TCRdb kept only the in-frame ones, dropping some. The DNA was the basis for D and trimming; V, J and clone size are from that table. The table lists 170,000 or so clones, roughly 84% of them singletons, with roughly 7% in the top ten.

The specimen sequenced was PBMCs or T cells enriched from blood (not recorded which). This chain links TRBV2 with TRBJ2-1; D perhaps matches TRBD1 (6 bases). This receptor was taken from a woman in her fifties or sixties who had recovered from COVID-19. CDR3 region: CASSELDRQFF. CDR3 DNA sequence: TGTGCCAGCAGTGAATTGGACAGGCAGTTCTTC.